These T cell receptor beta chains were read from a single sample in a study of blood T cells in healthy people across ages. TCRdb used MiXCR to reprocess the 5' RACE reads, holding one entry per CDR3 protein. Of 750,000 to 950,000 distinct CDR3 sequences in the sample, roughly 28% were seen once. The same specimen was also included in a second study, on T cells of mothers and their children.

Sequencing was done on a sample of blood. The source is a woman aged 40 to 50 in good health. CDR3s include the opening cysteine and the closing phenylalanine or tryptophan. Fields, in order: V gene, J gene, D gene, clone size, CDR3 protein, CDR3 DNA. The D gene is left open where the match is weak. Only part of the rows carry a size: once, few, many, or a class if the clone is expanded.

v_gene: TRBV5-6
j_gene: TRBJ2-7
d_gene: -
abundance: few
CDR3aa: CASSFDRGPSEQYF
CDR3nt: TGTGCCAGCAGCTTCGACAGAGGCCCCTCCGAGCAGTACTTC

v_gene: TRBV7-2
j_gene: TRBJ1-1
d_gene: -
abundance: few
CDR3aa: CASSLGGGHTNTEAFF
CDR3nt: TGTGCCAGCAGCTTAGGGGGTGGACACACGAACACTGAAGCTTTCTTT

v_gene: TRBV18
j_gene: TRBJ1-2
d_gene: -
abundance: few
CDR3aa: CASSPHVRANYGYTF
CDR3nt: TGTGCCAGCTCACCCCACGTCAGGGCTAACTATGGCTACACCTTC

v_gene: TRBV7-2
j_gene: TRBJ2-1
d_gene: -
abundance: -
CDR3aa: CASSPTRTLSDEQFF
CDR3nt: TGTGCCAGCAGCCCTACCCGGACACTCTCGGATGAGCAGTTCTTC

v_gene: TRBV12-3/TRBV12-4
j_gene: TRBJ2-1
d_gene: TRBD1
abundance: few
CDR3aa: CASRLETGVYNEQFF
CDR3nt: TGTGCCAGCAGGCTCGAAACAGGGGTCTACAATGAGCAGTTCTTC

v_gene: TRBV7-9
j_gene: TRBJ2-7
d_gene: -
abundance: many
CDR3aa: CASSSPGGTYEQYF
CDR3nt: TGTGCCAGCAGCTCACCGGGCGGAACCTACGAGCAGTACTTC

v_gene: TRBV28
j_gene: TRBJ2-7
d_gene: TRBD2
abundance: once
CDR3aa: CASSLGGGISGYEQYF
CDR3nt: TGTGCCAGCAGTTTAGGCGGGGGGATCTCAGGCTACGAGCAGTACTTC

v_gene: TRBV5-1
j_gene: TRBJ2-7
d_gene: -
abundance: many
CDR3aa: CASSLKGGANYEQYF
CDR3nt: TGCGCCAGCAGCTTGAAGGGTGGCGCTAACTACGAGCAGTACTTC

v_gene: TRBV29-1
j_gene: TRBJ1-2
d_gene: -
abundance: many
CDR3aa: CSVGVRDAGYTF
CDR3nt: TGCAGCGTCGGGGTTAGGGACGCTGGCTACACCTTC

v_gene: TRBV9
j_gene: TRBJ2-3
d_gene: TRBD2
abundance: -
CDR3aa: CASSVPGGPTDTQYF
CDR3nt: TGTGCCAGCAGCGTTCCGGGGGGGCCGACAGATACGCAGTATTTT

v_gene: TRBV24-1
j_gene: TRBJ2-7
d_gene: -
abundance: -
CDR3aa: CATSDFGQASYNEQYF
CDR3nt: TGTGCCACCAGTGATTTCGGGCAAGCCTCCTACAATGAGCAGTACTTC

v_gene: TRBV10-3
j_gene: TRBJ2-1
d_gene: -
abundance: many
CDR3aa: CAISERQGDQFF
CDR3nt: TGTGCCATCAGTGAACGACAAGGAGACCAGTTCTTC

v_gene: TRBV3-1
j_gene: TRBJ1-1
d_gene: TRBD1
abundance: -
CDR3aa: CASSQAGTGNTEAFF
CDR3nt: TGTGCCAGCAGCCAAGCCGGGACAGGGAACACTGAAGCTTTCTTT

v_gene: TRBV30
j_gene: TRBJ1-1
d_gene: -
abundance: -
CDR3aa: CASIGIGGTNTEAFF
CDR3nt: TGTGCCTCAATAGGTATAGGGGGTACGAACACTGAAGCTTTCTTT

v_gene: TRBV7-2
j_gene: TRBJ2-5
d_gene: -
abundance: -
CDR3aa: CASSPLVQETQYF
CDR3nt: TGTGCCAGCAGCCCACTAGTACAAGAGACCCAGTACTTC

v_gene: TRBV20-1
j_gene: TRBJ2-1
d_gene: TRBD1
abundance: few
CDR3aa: CSAEVGTDSYNEQFF
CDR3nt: TGCAGTGCCGAAGTCGGGACAGACTCCTACAATGAGCAGTTCTTC

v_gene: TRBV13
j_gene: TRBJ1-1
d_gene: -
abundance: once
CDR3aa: CASRVVYGTEAFF
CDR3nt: TGTGCCAGCAGGGTCGTATACGGGACTGAAGCTTTCTTT

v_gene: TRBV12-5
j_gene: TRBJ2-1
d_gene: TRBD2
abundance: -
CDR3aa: CASGLSGGPVNEQFF
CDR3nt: TGTGCTAGTGGTCTTAGCGGGGGGCCGGTCAATGAGCAGTTCTTC

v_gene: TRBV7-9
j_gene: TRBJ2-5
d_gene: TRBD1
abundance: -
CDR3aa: CASSLVGDRNQETQYF
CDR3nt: TGTGCCAGCAGCTTAGTCGGGGACAGGAACCAAGAGACCCAGTACTTC

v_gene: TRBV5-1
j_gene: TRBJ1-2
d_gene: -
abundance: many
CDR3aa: CASSLEPATLLNYGYGYTF
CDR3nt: TGCGCCAGCAGCTTGGAACCAGCCACCCTTCTTAACTATGGCTACGGCTACACCTTC

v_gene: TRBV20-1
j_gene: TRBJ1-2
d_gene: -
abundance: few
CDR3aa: CSASEGGINYGYTF
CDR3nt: TGCAGTGCTAGTGAGGGCGGAATAAACTATGGCTACACCTTC

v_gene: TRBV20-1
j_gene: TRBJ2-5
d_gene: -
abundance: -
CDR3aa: CSASNPDGTQYF
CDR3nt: TGCAGTGCTAGTAACCCGGACGGGACCCAGTACTTC

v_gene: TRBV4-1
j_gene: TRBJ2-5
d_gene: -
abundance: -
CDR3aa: CASSQVPEETQYF
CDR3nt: TGCGCCAGCAGCCAAGTCCCCGAAGAGACCCAGTACTTC

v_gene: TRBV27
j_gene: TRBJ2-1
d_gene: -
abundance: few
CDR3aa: CASNPWGSSSYNEQFF
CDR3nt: TGTGCCAGCAACCCCTGGGGCAGTAGCTCCTACAATGAGCAGTTCTTC

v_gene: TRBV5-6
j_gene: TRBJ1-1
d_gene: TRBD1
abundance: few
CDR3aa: CASTSAPGTGDTEAFF
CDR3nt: TGTGCCAGCACCAGTGCACCCGGGACAGGGGACACTGAAGCTTTCTTT

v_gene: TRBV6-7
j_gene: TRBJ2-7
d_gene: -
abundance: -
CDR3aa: CASSPPGRAIGRTEQYF
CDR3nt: TGTGCCAGCAGCCCCCCGGGCCGAGCTATTGGGAGGACCGAGCAGTACTTC

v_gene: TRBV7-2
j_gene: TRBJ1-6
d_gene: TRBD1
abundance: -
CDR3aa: CASSLDRGPLLHF
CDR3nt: TGCGCCAGCAGCCTCGACAGGGGCCCACTCCTCCACTTT

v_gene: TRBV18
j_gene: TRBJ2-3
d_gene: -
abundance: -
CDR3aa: CASSPQPDTQYF
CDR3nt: TGTGCCAGCTCACCACAACCAGATACGCAGTATTTT

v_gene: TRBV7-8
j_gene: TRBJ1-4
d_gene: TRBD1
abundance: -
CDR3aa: CASSFRGQADEKLFF
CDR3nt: TGTGCCAGCAGCTTCCGGGGACAGGCGGATGAAAAACTGTTTTTT

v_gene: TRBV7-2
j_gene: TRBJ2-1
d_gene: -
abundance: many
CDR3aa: CASSFGTAYNEQFF
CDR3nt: TGTGCCAGCAGCTTCGGGACCGCGTACAATGAGCAGTTCTTC

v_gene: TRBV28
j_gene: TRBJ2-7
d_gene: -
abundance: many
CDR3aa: CASRADQGGTYEQYF
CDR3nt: TGTGCCAGCCGCGCGGACCAGGGCGGGACCTACGAGCAGTACTTC

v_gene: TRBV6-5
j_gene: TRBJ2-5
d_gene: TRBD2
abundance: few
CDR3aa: CASSQGLAGVETQYF
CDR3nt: TGTGCCAGCAGTCAGGGACTAGCGGGGGTAGAGACCCAGTACTTC

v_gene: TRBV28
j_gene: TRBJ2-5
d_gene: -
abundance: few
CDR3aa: CASNRQVLSGGQYF
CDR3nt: TGTGCCAGCAACAGACAGGTCTTGTCGGGCGGGCAGTACTTC

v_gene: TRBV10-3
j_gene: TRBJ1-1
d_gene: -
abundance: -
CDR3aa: CAISDGGRNTEAFF
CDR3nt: TGTGCCATCAGTGACGGTGGAAGGAACACTGAAGCTTTCTTT

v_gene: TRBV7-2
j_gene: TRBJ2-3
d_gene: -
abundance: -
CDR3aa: CASSLDGGAFTDTQYF
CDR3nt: TGTGCCAGCAGCTTAGATGGGGGGGCCTTCACAGATACGCAGTATTTT

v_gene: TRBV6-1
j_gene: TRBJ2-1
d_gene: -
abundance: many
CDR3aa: CASSLAQEVGEQFF
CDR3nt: TGTGCCAGCAGTTTGGCGCAAGAGGTTGGTGAGCAGTTCTTC

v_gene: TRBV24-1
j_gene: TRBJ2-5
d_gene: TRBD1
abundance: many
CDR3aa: CATSDPNRGNQETQYF
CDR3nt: TGTGCCACCAGTGATCCAAACAGGGGAAACCAAGAGACCCAGTACTTC

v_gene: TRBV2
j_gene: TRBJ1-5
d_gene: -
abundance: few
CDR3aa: CASGLGISNQPQHF
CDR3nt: TGTGCCAGCGGATTGGGGATTAGCAATCAGCCCCAGCATTTT

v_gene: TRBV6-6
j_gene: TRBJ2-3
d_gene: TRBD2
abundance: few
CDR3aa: CASRSSSGGAPDTQYF
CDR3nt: TGTGCCAGCAGATCGTCTAGCGGGGGGGCCCCAGATACGCAGTATTTT

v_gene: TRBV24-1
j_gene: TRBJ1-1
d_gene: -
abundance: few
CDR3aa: CATKSSMNTEAFF
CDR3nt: TGTGCCACCAAAAGCAGCATGAACACTGAAGCTTTCTTT

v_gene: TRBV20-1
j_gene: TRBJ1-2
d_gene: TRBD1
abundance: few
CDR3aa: CSAPRQPGQGNYGYTF
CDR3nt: TGCAGTGCGCCCCGGCAGCCGGGACAGGGGAACTATGGCTACACCTTC